This TCR beta chain was recorded in a study of neurological immune-mediated disorders. V shed 5 bases, J shed 1 base, and the junction held 3 bases outside the gene matches. The germline V gene encodes CDR1 SNHLY and CDR2 FYNNEI. The CDR3 spans 15 residues. As for the cDNA, it was generated by 5'RACE with 10-nucleotide random UMIs. TCRdb recomputed calls from the 5' RACE reads with MiXCR, one row per CDR3 protein. The table shows tens of thousands of distinct CDR3 sequences, with 5.8% occurring only once. This clonotype was seen at least ten times. Its antigen is unknown. General observations from the study: Patients with HTLV-1-associated myelopathy had the highest level of TCR clonal expansion, whereas patients with multiple sclerosis had the lowest level, falling beneath the level found in healthy controls.

Time point of the sample: longitudinal time-point 2. V usage is TRBV2 and J usage is TRBJ2-2; 8 bases fit TRBD2. This clonotype was obtained from an older woman with multiple sclerosis. Sequenced material: PBMCs. CDR3 in DNA: TGTGCCAGCAGTCTTAGCGGGGTGAACACCGGGGAGCTGTTTTTT. As protein: CASSLSGVNTGELFF.